This T cell receptor beta chain was found in a study of graft-versus-host responses after intestinal transplantation. Per germline, CDR1 KGHSH and CDR2 LQKENI. Deletions cut 3 bases from V and 10 bases from J, with 12 bases between. The CDR3 is 13 residues long. Clones were sequenced by immunoSEQ multiplex PCR, and TCRdb holds only the in-frame ones, with some missing. Among approximately 71,000 clones listed, approximately 88% were seen once. On this clone itself: Its antigen is unidentified.

The clonotype originates from a human donor who received an intestinal transplant. The sequencing here drew on unstimulated CD8+ T cells sorted from spleen or lymph node cells, taken before intestinal transplant. The V gene is TRBV18, the J gene TRBJ1-4; D is unresolved. CDR3 nucleotide sequence: TGTGCCAGCTCACCTACGGTCCGGGGAAAACTGTTTTTT. Translating gives CASSPTVRGKLFF.